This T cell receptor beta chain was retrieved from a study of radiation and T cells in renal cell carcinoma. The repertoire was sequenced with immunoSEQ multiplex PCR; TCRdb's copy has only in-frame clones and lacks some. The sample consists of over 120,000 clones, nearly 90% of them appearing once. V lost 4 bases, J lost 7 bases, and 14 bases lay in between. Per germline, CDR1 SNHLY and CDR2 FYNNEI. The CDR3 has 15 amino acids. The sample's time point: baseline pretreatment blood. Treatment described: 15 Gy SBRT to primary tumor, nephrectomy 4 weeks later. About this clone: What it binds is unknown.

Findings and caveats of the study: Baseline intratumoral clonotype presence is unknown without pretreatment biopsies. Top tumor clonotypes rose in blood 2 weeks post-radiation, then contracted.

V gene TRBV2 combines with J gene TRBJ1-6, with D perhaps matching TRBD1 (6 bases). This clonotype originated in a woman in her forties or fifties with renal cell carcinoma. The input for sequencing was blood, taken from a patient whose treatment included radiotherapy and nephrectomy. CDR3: CASSAGGSLNSPLHF. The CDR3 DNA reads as TGTGCCAGCAGTGCGGGGGGCAGCCTGAATTCACCCCTCCACTTT.